This T cell receptor (beta chain) originates from a study of blood T cell repertoires in COVID-19. V was pared by 2 bases and J by 3 bases, with 7 bases between. From germline, CDR1 is SGHTA and CDR2 FQGTGA. The CDR3 extends over 13 amino acids. Only in-frame clones appear in the TCRdb table, and some are missing; sequencing was by immunoSEQ multiplex PCR. The sample holds 300,000 to 350,000 clones; 88% are singletons and the top ten take approximately 0.93%. The source material was PBMCs or T cells enriched from blood (not recorded which). This chain links TRBV7-3 with TRBJ2-5; D unclear. The receptor's source is a woman in her thirties who had been exposed to COVID-19. The CDR3 nucleotides are TGTGCCAGCAGCTTAGGGCCTAAAGAGACCCAGTACTTC. Amino acids: CASSLGPKETQYF. The full variable domain, in which reference TRBV7-3 and TRBJ2-5 provide the parts outside the CDR3, is GAGVSQTPSNKVTEKGKYVELRCDPISGHTALYWYRQSLGQGPEFLIYFQGTGAADDSGLPNDRFFAVRPEGSVSTLKIQRTERGDSAVYLCASSLGPKETQYFGPGTRLLVL.